This T cell receptor (beta chain) was sequenced during a study of blood T cell repertoires in COVID-19. Study-wide context: Samples of COVID-19 (acute and convalescent) were obtained from the United States, Italy and Spain.

Cohort placement rested on clinical history that participants reported themselves. V lost 9 bases, J lost 6 bases, and 18 bases lay in between. The CDR3 runs 14 residues. The V gene's germline CDR1 is LNHDA and CDR2 SQIVND (reference sequence). The table came from immunoSEQ multiplex PCR; TCRdb's copy has only in-frame clones and leaves some out. The table shows about 280,000 clones, with around 88% occurring only once. Sequences were obtained from PBMCs or T cells enriched from blood (not recorded which). The V gene is TRBV19, the J gene TRBJ1-5, with D tentatively TRBD1 (6 bases). This receptor was identified in a woman in her thirties or forties who had recovered from COVID-19. The CDR3 DNA follows: TGTGCCAGCAACCGACAGGCCTTAGGTCAGCCCCAGCATTTT. This sequence encodes CASNRQALGQPQHF.